This paragraph covers one TCR beta chain sequence. Specified time point: after neoadjuvant nivolumab, at surgical resection. This sample was included in a study of neoadjuvant anti-PD-1 for oral cavity cancer. The ends lost 8 bases at V and 6 bases at J; junction bases unmatched: 9. Germline values: CDR1 MNHNS, CDR2 SASEGT. The CDR3 is 13 residues long. TCRdb keeps only in-frame clones here, not all; method: immunoSEQ multiplex PCR. The table records 7,500 to 10,000 clones, about 73% of them present only once. The sequence derives from a person between 40 and 85 years old with oral cavity squamous cell carcinoma. This chain joins TRBV6-1 and TRBJ1-2, with TRBD1 identical over 7 bases. The sequences come from PBMCs, collected after nivolumab (anti-PD-1) treatment. The chain's CDR3 is CASGDRVVHGYTF. CDR3 nucleotides: TGTGCCAGCGGCGACAGGGTGGTTCATGGCTACACCTTC.